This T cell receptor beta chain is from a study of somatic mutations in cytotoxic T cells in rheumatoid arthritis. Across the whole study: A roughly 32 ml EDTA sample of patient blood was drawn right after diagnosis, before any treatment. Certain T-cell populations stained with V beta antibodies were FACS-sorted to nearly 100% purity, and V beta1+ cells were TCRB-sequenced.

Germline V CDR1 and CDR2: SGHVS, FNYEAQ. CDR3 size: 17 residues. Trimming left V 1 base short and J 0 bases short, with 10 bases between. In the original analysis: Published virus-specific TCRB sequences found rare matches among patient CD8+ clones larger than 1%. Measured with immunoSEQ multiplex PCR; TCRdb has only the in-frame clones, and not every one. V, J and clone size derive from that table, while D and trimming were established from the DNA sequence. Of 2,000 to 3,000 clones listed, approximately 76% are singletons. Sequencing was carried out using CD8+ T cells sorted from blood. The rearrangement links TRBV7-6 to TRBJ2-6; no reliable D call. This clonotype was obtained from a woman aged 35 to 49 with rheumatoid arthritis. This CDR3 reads CASSLDPQFSGANVLTF. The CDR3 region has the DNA TGTGCCAGCAGCTTAGACCCTCAGTTCTCTGGGGCCAACGTCCTGACTTTC.